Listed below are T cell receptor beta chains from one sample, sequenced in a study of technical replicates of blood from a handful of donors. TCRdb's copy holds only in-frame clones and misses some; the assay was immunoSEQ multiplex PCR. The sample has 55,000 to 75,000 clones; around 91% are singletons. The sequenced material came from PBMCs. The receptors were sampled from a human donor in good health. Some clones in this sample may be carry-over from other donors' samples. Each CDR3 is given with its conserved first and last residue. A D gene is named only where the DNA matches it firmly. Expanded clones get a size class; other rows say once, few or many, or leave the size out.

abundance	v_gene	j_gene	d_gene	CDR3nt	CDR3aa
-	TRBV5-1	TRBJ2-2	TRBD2	TGCGCCAGCAGCTATCCTAGCGGGAGCCCCACCGGGGAGCTGTTTTTT	CASSYPSGSPTGELFF
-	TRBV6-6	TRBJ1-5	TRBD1	TGTGCCAGCAGAAAGACAGGGATCAATCAGCCCCAGCATTTT	CASRKTGINQPQHF
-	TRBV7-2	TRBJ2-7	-	TGTGCCAGCAGCTCGTATCAGGGGTCCGGGTACGAGCAGTACTTC	CASSSYQGSGYEQYF
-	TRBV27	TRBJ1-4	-	TGTGCCAGCAGTTTAAGACGGGACAATAATGAAAAACTGTTTTTT	CASSLRRDNNEKLFF
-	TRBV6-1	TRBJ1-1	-	TGTGCCAGCAGTGTAAACTCGGAGGGTGGCACTGAAGCTTTCTTT	CASSVNSEGGTEAFF
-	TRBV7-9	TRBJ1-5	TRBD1	TGTGCCAGCAGCGCGTCGACAGGGAATCAGCCCCAGCATTTT	CASSASTGNQPQHF
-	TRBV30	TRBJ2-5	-	TGTGCCTGGAGTCCCCCAGCGGAGACCCAGTACTTC	CAWSPPAETQYF
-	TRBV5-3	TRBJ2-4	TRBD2	TGTGCCAGAAGCTCCCCCCGGGGCGGGAGGTGGAAAAACATTCAGTACTTC	CARSSPRGGRWKNIQYF
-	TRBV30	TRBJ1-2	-	TGTGCCTGGAGCCCCTTCGGGGGAGGCTACACCTTC	CAWSPFGGGYTF
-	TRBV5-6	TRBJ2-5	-	TGTGCCAGCAGCTGGTACGGACTGGAAGAGACCCAGTACTTC	CASSWYGLEETQYF
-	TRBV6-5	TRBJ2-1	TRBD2	TGTGCCAGCAGTTACTCACTAGCGGGACGTGAGCAGTTCTTC	CASSYSLAGREQFF
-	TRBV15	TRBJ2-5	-	TGTGCCACCAGCAGAGAACACCCATCCTCCCAGGGGCAGGAGACCCAGTACTTC	CATSREHPSSQGQETQYF
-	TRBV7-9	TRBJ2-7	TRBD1	TGTGCCAGCAGCACCGCCGGGACAGGGCCCAACGAGCAGTACTTC	CASSTAGTGPNEQYF
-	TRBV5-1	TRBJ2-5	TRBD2	TGCGCCAGCAGCTTGGGCGGGGGGCGACGGACCCAGTACTTC	CASSLGGGRRTQYF
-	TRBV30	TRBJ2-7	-	TGTGCCTGGACCCTGTGGGGCAGGGACTCCTACGAGCAGTACTTC	CAWTLWGRDSYEQYF
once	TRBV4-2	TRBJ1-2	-	TGTGCCAGCAGCCCACCCGGGGAGGTCTTGAGGGGCTACACCTTC	CASSPPGEVLRGYTF
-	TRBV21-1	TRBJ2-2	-	TGTGCCAGCAGCAGAAAGACTAGCGGGAGAAACACCGGGGAGCTGTTTTTT	CASSRKTSGRNTGELFF
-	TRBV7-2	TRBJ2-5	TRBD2	TGTGCCAGCAGCTTGGGAGCGGGGGCCCAAGAGACCCAGTACTTC	CASSLGAGAQETQYF
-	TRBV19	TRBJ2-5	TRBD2	TGTGCCAGTAGTGTGGGTGGACTAGCTATGGAGACCCAGTACTTC	CASSVGGLAMETQYF
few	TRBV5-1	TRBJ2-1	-	TGCGCCAGCAGCGGTAGCGGCGCCTACAATGAGCAGTTCTTC	CASSGSGAYNEQFF
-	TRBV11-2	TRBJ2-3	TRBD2	TGTGCCAGCAGCTTAGATAGGGTAGCGGGAGGGGATACGCAGTATTTT	CASSLDRVAGGDTQYF
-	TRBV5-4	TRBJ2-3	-	TGTGCCAGCAGCTTACGGGACATAACAGATACGCAGTATTTT	CASSLRDITDTQYF
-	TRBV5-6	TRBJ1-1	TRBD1	TGTGCCAGCAGCTCAGACAGGGCCACTGAAGCTTTCTTT	CASSSDRATEAFF
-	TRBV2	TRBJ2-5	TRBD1	TGTGCCAGCAGTCCCTCATCCCGGACAGGGGTCGAAGAGACCCAGTACTTC	CASSPSSRTGVEETQYF
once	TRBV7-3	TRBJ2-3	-	TGTGCCAGCAGCTTAAGCTTGACTAGCACAGATACGCAGTATTTT	CASSLSLTSTDTQYF
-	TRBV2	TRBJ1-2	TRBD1	TGTGCCAGCAGTTGGGACAGGGGGTATGGCTACACCTTC	CASSWDRGYGYTF
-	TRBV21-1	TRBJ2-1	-	TGTGCCAGCAGATTAGCGGGAGAAAGATTCCGGCAGTTCTTC	CASRLAGERFRQFF
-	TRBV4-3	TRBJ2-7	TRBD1	TGCGCCAGCGCGCGACAGGGGGCGGACGAGCAGTACTTC	CASARQGADEQYF
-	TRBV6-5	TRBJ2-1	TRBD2	TGTGCCAGCAGTTCCGGGACTAGCGGTGGCAATGAGCAGTTCTTC	CASSSGTSGGNEQFF
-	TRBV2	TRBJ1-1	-	TGTGCCAGCAGCCTAACGGGAGTCTTGAACACTGAAGCTTTCTTT	CASSLTGVLNTEAFF
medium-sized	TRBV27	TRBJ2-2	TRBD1	TGTGCCAGCAGCCAAACCGGGACAGGGGGCTACGGCGGGGAGCTGTTTTTT	CASSQTGTGGYGGELFF
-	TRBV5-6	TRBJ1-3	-	TGTGCCAGCAGCCCAGCGACAGGCCGCTTTGGAAACACCATATATTTT	CASSPATGRFGNTIYF
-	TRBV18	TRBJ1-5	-	TGTGCCAGCTCAAAAGGGGCCGAGAATCAGCCCCAGCATTTT	CASSKGAENQPQHF
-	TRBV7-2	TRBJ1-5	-	TGTGCCAGCAACCAACAGGGTTGGCATCAGCCCCAGCATTTT	CASNQQGWHQPQHF
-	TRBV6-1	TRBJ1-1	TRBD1	TGTGCCAGCAGTGCCCAGGGGGCCGGGGACACTGAAGCTTTCTTT	CASSAQGAGDTEAFF
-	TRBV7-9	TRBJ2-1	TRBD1	TGTGCCAGCAGCCTCGGGGACAGGGCCTACAATGAGCAGTTCTTC	CASSLGDRAYNEQFF
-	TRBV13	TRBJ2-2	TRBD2	TGTGCCAGCACCCGCCAAGCGGGAGGCGGCACCGGGGAGCTGTTTTTT	CASTRQAGGGTGELFF
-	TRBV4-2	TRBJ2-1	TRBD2	TGTGCCAGCAGCCAAGGGGCTAGCGGGTTCGGTTACAATGAGCAGTTCTTC	CASSQGASGFGYNEQFF
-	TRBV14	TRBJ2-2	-	TGTGCCAGCAGTTCATTCCCCACCGGGGAGCTGTTTTTT	CASSSFPTGELFF
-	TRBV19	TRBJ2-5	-	TGTGCCAGTAGTATACGCCAGGGAAATGTAGGGGAGACCCAGTACTTC	CASSIRQGNVGETQYF
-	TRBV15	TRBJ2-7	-	TGTGCCACCAGCAGAGGTCCTGTGACAGGACCTTACGAGCAGTACTTC	CATSRGPVTGPYEQYF
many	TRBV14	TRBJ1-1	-	TGTGCCAGCAGCCATGGGGTCCCAGGGGCTGAAGCTTTCTTT	CASSHGVPGAEAFF
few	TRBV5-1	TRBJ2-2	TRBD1	TGCGCCAGCAGATCTCGGACAGGGAAGCACACCGGGGAGCTGTTTTTT	CASRSRTGKHTGELFF